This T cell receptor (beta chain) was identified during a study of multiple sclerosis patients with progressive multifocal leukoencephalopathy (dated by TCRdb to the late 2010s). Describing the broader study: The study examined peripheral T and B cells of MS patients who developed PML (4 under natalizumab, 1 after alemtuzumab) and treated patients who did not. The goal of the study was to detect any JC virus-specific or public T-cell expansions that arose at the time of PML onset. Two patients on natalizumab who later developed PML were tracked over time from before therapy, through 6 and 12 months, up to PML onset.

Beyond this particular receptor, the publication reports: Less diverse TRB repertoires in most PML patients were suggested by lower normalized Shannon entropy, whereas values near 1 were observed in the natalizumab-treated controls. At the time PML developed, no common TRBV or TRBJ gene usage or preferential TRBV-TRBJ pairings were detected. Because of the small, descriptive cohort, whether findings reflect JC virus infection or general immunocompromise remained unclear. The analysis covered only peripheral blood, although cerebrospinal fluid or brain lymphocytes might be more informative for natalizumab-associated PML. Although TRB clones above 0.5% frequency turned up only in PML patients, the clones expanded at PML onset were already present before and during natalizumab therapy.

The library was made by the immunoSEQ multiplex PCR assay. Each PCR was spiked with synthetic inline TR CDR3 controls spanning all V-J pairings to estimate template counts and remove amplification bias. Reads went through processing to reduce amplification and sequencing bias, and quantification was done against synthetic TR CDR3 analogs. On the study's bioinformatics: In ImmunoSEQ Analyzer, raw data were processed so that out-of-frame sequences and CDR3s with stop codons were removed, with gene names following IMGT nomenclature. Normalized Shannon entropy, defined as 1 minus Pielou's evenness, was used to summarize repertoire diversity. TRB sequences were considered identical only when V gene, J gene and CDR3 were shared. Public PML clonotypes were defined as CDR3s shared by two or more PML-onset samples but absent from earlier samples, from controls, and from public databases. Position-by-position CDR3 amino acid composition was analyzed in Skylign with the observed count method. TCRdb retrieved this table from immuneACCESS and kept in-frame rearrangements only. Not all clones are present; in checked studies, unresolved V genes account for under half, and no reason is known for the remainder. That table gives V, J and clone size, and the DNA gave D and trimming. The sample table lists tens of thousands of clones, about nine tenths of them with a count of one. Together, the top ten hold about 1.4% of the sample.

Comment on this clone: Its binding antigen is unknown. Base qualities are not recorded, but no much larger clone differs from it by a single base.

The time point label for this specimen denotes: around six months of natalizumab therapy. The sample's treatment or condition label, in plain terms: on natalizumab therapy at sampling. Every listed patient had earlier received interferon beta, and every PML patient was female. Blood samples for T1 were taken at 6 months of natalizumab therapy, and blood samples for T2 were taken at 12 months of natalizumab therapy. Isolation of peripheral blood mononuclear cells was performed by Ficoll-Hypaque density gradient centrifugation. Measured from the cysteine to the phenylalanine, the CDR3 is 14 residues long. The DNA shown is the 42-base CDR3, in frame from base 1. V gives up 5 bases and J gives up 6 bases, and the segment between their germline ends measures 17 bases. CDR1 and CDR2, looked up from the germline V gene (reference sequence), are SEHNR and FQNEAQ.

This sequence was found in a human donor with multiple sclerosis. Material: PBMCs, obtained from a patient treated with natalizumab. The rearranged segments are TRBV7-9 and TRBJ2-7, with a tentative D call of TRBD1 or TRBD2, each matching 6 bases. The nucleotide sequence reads TGTGCCAGCAGCGCGAGGGGGGATCCTGGCGAGCAGTACTTC. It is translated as CASSARGDPGEQYF.